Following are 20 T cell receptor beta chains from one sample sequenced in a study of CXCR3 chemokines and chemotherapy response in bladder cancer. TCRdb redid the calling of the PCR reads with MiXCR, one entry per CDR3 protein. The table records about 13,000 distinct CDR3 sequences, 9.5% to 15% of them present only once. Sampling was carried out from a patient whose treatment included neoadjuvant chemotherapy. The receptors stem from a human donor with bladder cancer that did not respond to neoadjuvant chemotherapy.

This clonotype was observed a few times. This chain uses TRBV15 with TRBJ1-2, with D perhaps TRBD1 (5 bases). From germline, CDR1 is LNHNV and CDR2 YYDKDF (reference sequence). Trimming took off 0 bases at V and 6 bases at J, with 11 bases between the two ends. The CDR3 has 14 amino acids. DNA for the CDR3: TGTGCCACCAGCAGAGATCAAAAGGGGCATGGCTACACCTTC. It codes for CATSRDQKGHGYTF.

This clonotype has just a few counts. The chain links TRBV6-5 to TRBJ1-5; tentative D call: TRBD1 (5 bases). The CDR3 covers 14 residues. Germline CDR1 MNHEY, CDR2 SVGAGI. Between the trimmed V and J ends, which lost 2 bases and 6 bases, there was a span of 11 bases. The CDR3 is CASSYNRQSQPQHF. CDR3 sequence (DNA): TGTGCCAGCAGTTACAATCGACAGAGTCAGCCCCAGCATTTT.

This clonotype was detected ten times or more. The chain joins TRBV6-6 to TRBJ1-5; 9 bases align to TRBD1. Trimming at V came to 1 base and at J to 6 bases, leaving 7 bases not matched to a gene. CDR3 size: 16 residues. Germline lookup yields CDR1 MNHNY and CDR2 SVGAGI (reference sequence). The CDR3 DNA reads TGTGCCAGCAGTTACTACGGGACAGGGAGCGGTCAGCCCCAGCATTTT. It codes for CASSYYGTGSGQPQHF.

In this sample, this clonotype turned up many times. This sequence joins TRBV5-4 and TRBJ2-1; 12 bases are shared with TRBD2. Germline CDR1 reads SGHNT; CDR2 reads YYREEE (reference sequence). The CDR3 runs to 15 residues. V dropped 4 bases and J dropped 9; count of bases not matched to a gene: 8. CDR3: CASSRRLAGDSEQFF. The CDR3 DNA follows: TGTGCCAGCAGCCGTAGACTAGCGGGAGACAGTGAGCAGTTCTTC.

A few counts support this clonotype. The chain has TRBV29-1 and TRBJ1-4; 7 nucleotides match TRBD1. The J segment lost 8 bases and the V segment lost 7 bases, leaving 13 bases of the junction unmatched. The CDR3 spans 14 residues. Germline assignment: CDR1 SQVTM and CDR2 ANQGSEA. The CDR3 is CSAGKTGLREKLFF. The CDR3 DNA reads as TGCAGCGCTGGGAAGACAGGGCTTAGAGAAAAACTGTTTTTT.

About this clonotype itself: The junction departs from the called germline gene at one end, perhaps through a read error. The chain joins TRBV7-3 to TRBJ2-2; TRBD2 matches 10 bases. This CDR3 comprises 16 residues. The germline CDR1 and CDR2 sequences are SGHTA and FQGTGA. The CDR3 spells CGSSKLAGLHTGELFF. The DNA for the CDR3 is TGTGGCAGCAGCAAACTAGCGGGATTACACACCGGGGAGCTGTTTTTT.

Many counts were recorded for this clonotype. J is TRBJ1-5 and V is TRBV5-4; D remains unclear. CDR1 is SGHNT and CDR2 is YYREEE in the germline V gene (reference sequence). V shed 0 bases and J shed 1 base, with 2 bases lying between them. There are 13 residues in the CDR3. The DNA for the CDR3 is TGTGCCAGCAGCTTGGACAGCAATCAGCCCCAGCATTTT. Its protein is CASSLDSNQPQHF.

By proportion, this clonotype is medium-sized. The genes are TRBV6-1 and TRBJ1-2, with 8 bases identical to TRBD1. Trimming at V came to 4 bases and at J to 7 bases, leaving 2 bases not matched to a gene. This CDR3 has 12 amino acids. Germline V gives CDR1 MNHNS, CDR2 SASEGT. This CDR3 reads CASSGQGFGYTF. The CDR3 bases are TGTGCCAGCAGTGGACAGGGGTTTGGCTACACCTTC.

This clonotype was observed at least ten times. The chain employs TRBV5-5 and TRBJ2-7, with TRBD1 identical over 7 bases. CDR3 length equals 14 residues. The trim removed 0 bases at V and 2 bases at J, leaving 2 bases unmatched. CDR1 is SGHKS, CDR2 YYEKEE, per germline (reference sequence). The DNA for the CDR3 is TGTGCCAGCAGCTTGGTCCAGGGGGCCTACGAGCAGTACTTC. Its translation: CASSLVQGAYEQYF. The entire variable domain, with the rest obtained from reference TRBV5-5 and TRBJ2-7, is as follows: DAGVTQSPTHLIKTRGQQVTLRCSPISGHKSVSWYQQVLGQGPQFIFQYYEKEERGRGNFPDRFSARQFPNYSSELNVNALLLGDSALYLCASSLVQGAYEQYFGPGTRLTVT.

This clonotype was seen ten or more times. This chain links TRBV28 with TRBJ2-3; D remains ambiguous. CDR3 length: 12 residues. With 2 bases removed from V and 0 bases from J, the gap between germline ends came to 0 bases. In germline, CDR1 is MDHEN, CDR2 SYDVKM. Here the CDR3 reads CASSLSTDTQYF. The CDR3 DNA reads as TGTGCCAGCAGTTTAAGCACAGATACGCAGTATTTT.

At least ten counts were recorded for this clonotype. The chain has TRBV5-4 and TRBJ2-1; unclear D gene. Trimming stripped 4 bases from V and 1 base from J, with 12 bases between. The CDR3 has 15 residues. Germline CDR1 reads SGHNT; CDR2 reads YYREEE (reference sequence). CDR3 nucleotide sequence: TGTGCCAGCAGCCCGGGCGCTACTTCCTACAATGAGCAGTTCTTC. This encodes CASSPGATSYNEQFF. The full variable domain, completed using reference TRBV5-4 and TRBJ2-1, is ETGVTQSPTHLIKTRGQQVTLRCSSQSGHNTVSWYQQALGQGPQFIFQYYREEENGRGNFPPRFSGLQFPNYSSELNVNALELDDSALYLCASSPGATSYNEQFFGPGTRLTVL.

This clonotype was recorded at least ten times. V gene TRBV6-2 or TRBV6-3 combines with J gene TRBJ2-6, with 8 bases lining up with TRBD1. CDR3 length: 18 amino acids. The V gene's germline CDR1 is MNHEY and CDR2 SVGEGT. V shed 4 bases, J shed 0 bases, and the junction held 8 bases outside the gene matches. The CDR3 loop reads CASSSRQGLPSGANVLTF. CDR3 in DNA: TGTGCCAGCAGTTCAAGACAGGGGCTCCCCTCTGGGGCCAACGTCCTGACTTTC.

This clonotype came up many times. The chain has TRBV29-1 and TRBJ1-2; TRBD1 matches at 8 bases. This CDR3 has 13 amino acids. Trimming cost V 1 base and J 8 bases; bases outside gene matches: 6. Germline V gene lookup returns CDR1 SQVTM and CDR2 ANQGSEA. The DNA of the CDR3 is TGCAGCGTTGAAGTGTCAGGGGGCGGCGGCTACACCTTC. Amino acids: CSVEVSGGGGYTF. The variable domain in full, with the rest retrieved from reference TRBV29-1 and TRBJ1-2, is SAVISQKPSRDICQRGTSLTIQCQVDSQVTMMFWYRQQPGQSLTLIATANQGSEATYESGFVIDKFPISRPNLTFSTLTVSNMSPEDSSIYLCSVEVSGGGGYTFGSGTRLTVV.

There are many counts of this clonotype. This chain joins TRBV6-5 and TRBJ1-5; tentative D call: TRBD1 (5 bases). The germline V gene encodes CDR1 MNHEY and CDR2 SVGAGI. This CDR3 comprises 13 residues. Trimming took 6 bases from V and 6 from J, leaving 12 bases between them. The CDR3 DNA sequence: TGTGCCAGCAGGACCGACGACAGTCAGCCCCAGCATTTT. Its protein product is CASRTDDSQPQHF.

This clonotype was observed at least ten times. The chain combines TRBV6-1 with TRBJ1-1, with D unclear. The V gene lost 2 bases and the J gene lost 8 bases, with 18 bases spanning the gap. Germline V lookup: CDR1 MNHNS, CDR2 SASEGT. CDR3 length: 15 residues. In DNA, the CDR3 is TGTGCCAGCAGTGAACCGGGGATAGGGAATCGGGAAGCTTTCTTT. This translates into CASSEPGIGNREAFF.

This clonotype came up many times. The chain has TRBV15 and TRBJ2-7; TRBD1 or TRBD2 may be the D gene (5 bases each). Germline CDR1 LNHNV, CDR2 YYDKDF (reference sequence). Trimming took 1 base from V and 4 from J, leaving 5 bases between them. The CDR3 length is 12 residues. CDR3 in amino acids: CATSRGGYEQYF. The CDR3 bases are TGTGCCACCAGCAGAGGGGGGTACGAGCAGTACTTC.

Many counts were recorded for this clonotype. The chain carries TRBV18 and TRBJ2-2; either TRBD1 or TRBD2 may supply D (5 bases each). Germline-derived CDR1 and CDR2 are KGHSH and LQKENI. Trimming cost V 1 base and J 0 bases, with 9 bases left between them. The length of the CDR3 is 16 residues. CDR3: CASSPQGPPNTGELFF. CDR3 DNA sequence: TGTGCCAGCTCACCACAGGGACCTCCGAACACCGGGGAGCTGTTTTTT. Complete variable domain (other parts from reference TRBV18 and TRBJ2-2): NAGVMQNPRHLVRRRGQEARLRCSPMKGHSHVYWYRQLPEEGLKFMVYLQKENIIDESGMPKERFSAEFPKEGPSILRIQQVVRGDSAAYFCASSPQGPPNTGELFFGEGSRLTVL.

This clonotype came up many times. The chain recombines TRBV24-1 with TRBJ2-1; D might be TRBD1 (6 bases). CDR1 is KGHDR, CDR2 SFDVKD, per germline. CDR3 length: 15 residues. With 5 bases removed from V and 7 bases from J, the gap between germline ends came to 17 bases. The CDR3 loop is CATSAGHSSLNEQFF. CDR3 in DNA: TGTGCCACCAGTGCGGGACACAGTTCACTGAATGAGCAGTTCTTC.

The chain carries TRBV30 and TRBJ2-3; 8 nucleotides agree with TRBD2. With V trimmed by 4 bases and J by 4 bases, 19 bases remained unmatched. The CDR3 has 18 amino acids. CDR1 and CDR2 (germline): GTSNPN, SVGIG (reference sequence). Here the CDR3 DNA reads TGTGCCTGGAATCACATAGGATGGGACGGGAGGGCCCCAGATACGCAGTATTTT. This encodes CAWNHIGWDGRAPDTQYF.

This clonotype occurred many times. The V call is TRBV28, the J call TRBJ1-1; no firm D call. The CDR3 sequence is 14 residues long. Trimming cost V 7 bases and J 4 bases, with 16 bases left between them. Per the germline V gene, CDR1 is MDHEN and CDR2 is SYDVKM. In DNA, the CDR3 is TGTGCCAGCAATAAAAGAGTTACCTCCACTGAAGCTTTCTTT. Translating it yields CASNKRVTSTEAFF.